Reported below is one T cell receptor beta chain. At least ten counts were recorded for this clonotype. This receptor's antigen is unknown. No clone much larger than this one lies a single base away; base qualities are absent. The germline V gene (reference sequence) yields LNHNV for CDR1 and YYDKDF for CDR2. V is clipped by 0 bases and J by 10 bases, and the sequence between their germline boundaries is 6 bases long. The cysteine opens and the phenylalanine closes a CDR3 of 12 amino acids. The read is trimmed to its CDR3 DNA, 36 bases read in frame from base 1. This sample stems from a study of T-cell reconstitution after alpha-beta-depleted transplantation in children (dated by TCRdb to 2016 to 2017). In terms of the full investigation: T-cell immune reconstitution after TCRalphabeta/CD19-depleted allogeneic hematopoietic cell transplantation in children was quantitatively tracked in the study by means of TCR repertoire profiling.

The library was built by means of PCR. Sequencing was performed on an Illumina HiSeq 2500. To normalize quantification of the TCRbeta repertoire, the TCR libraries were built with molecular barcoding that relied on unique molecular identifiers. The public reads were reanalyzed by TCRdb: fastp trimming at Q25, MiXCR alignment, in-frame beta chains only. Every CDR3 protein is listed once, alongside the most common genes and DNA of its rows. In this sample the table shows roughly 350,000 distinct CDR3 sequences, 10% to 13% of which occur a single time. The ten largest account for less than 2.5% of the sample.

The sequence joins TRBV15 to TRBJ2-2, with the D gene uncertain. Here the sequenced sample was PBMCs from the stem cell graft donor, taken from the stem cell graft. The source is a human donor who donated a stem cell graft to a child with acute lymphoblastic leukemia. The DNA sequence is given as TGTGCCACCAGCAGAGAAGTGGAGGAGCTGTTTTTT. Its amino acids are CATSREVEELFF.